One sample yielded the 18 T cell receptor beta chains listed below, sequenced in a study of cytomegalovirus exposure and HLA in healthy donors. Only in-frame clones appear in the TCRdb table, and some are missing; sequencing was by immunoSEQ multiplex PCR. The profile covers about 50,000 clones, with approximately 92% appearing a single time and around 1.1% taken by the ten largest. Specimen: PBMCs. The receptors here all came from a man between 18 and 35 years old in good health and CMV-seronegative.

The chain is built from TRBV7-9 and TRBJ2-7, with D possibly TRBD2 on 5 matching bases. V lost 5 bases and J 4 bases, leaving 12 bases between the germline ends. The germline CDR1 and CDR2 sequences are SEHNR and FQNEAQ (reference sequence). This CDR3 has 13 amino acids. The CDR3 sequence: CASSPGLLYEQYF. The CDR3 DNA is TGTGCCAGCAGCCCCGGACTCTTATACGAGCAGTACTTC.

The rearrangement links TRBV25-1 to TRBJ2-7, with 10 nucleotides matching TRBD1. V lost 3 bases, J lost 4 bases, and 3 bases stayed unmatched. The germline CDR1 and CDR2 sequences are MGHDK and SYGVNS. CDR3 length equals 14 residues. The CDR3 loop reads CASSEGQGKYEQYF. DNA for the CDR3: TGTGCCAGCAGTGAGGGACAGGGGAAGTACGAGCAGTACTTC.

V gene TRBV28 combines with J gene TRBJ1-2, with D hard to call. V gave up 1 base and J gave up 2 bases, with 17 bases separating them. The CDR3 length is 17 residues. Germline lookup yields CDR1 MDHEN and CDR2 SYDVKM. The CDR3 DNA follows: TGTGCCAGCAGTTTATCGCAGACCGGGGTGAAAAACTATGGCTACACCTTC. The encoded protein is CASSLSQTGVKNYGYTF.

CDR3 sequence reads: CASSPLAEKLFF. In nucleotides, the CDR3 is TGTGCCAGCAGCCCTTTGGCTGAAAAACTGTTTTTT. V gene TRBV4-2 combines with J gene TRBJ1-4, with D unclear. Germline V gives CDR1 LGHNA, CDR2 YNFKEQ. V gave up 4 bases and J gave up 7 bases, with 7 bases separating them. CDR3 size: 12 residues.

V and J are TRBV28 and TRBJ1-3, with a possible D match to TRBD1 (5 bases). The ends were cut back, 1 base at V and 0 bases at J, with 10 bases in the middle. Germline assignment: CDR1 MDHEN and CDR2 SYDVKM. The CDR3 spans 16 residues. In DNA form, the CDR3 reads TGTGCCAGCAGTTTATTGGGACTTGGCTCTGGAAACACCATATATTTT. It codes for CASSLLGLGSGNTIYF.

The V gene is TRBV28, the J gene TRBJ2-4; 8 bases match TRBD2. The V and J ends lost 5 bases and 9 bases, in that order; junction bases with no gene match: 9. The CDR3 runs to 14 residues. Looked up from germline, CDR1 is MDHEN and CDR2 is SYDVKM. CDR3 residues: CASSPPGGKAIQYF. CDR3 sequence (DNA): TGTGCCAGCAGTCCCCCGGGAGGGAAGGCCATTCAGTACTTC.

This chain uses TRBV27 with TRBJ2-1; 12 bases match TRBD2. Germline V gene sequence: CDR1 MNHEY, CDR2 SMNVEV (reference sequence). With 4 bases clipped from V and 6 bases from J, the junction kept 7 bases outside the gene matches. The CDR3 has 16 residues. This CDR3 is CASSSTLAGGGNEQFF. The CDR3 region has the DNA TGTGCCAGCAGTTCCACACTAGCGGGAGGTGGCAATGAGCAGTTCTTC.

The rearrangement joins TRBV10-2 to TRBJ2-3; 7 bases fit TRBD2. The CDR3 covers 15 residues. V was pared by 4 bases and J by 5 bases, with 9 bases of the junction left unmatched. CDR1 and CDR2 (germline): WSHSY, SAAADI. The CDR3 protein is CASSGGGWAVDTQYF. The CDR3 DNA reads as TGCGCCAGCAGTGGCGGGGGTTGGGCCGTAGATACGCAGTATTTT.

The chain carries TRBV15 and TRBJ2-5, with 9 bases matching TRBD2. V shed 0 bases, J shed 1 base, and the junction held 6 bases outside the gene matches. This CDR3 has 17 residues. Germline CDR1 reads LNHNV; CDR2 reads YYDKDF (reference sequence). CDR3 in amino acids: CATSREPRLAVQETQYF. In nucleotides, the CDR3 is TGTGCCACCAGCAGAGAGCCCCGACTAGCGGTCCAAGAGACCCAGTACTTC.

DNA of the CDR3: TGCGCCAGCAGCTTGTGGGCGCGGGAGGGCCTCACCGGGGAGCTGTTTTTT. Translated: CASSLWAREGLTGELFF. The V call is TRBV5-1, the J call TRBJ2-2; TRBD2 aligns across 9 bases. The CDR3 spans 17 residues. The germline gives CDR1 SGHRS, CDR2 YFSETQ. V lost 1 base and J lost 4; bases outside the gene matches: 8.

The CDR3: CLRLDITYEQYF. The DNA of the CDR3 is TGTCTAAGATTAGACATTACCTACGAGCAGTACTTC. V gene TRBV28 combines with J gene TRBJ2-7; the D is unclear. The CDR3 is 12 residues long. CDR1 MDHEN and CDR2 SYDVKM come from the germline V gene. The variable domain in full, with the rest retrieved from reference TRBV28 and TRBJ2-7, is DVKVTQSSRYLVKRTGEKVFLECVQDMDHENMFWYRQDPGLGLRLIYFSYDVKMKEKGDIPEGYSVSREKKERFSLILESASTNQTSMYLCLRLDITYEQYFGPGTRLTVT.

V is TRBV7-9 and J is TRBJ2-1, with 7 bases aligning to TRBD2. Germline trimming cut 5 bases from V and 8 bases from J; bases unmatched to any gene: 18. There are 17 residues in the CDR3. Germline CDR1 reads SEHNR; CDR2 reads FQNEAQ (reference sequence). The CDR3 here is CASSRGLVGIGGDEQFF. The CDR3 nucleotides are TGTGCCAGCAGCCGAGGACTAGTTGGTATCGGAGGCGATGAGCAGTTCTTC. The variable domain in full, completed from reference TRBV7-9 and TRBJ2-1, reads DTGVSQNPRHKITKRGQNVTFRCDPISEHNRLYWYRQTLGQGPEFLTYFQNEAQLEKSRLLSDRFSAERPKGSFSTLEIQRTEQGDSAMYLCASSRGLVGIGGDEQFFGPGTRLTVL.

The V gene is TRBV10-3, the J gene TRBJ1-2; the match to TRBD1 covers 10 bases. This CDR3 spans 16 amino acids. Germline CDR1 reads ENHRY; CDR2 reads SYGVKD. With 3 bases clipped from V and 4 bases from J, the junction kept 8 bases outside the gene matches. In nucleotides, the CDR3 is TGTGCCATCAGTGAAGGGACAGGGGAATTCCTCTATGGCTACACCTTC. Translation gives CAISEGTGEFLYGYTF.

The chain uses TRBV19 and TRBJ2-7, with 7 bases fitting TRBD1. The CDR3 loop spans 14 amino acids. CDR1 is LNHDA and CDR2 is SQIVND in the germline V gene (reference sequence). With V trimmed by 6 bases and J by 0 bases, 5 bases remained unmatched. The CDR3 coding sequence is TGTGCCAGTAGCCGGGACAGCGACTCCTACGAGCAGTACTTC. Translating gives CASSRDSDSYEQYF.

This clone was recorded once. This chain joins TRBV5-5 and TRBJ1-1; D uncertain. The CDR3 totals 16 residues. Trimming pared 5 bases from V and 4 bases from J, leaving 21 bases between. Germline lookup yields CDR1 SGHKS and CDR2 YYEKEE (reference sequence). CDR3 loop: CASSSHTSGGSTEAFF. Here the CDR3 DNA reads TGTGCCAGCAGTTCACACACATCAGGAGGGAGCACTGAAGCTTTCTTT.

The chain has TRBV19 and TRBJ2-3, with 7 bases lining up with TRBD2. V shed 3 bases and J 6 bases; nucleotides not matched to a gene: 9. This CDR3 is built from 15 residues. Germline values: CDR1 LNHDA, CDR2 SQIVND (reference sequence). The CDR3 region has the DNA TGTGCCAGTAGTATGAACTGGGCGGGAGAGGATACGCAGTATTTT. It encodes CASSMNWAGEDTQYF.

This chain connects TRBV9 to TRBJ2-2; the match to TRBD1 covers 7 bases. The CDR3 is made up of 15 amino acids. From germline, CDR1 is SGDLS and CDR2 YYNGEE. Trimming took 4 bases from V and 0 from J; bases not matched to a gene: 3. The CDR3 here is CASSPGTANTGELFF. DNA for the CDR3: TGTGCCAGCAGCCCTGGGACAGCGAACACCGGGGAGCTGTTTTTT.

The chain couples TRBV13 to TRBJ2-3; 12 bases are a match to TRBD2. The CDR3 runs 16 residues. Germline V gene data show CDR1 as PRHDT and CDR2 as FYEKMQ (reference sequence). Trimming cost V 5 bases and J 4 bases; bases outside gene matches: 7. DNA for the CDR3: TGTGCCAGCAGCCGCAGACTAGCGGGAGTGGCAGATACGCAGTATTTT. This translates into CASSRRLAGVADTQYF.